Following are 12 T cell receptor beta chains from one sample sequenced in a study of T cells in Graves' hyperthyroidism and ophthalmopathy. Amplification yielded TCR beta CDR3 regions, with RNA transcripts as the source. When the TCR CDR3 underwent first-round RT-PCR, the HTBI primer set was used. Each CDR3 protein gets one entry after TCRdb re-called the multiplex PCR reads with MiXCR. The sample records more than 500,000 distinct CDR3 sequences, roughly 14% being singletons. The sample comprised blood. The receptor source for this set is a woman between 40 and 55 years old with Graves' ophthalmopathy.

This clonotype was found a few times. V and J are TRBV5-1 and TRBJ2-7; either TRBD1 or TRBD2 may fit D (5 bases each). Trimming pared 1 base from V and 7 bases from J, leaving 12 bases between. Per the germline V gene, CDR1 is SGHRS and CDR2 is YFSETQ. The CDR3 is 13 residues long. The CDR3 DNA reads TGCGCCAGCAGCTTGTGGGGGTTAGGTGAGCAGTACTTC. This encodes CASSLWGLGEQYF. Combining the CDR3 with reference TRBV5-1 and TRBJ2-7 gives the whole variable domain KAGVTQTPRYLIKTRGQQVTLSCSPISGHRSVSWYQQTPGQGLQFLFEYFSETQRNKGNFPGRFSGRQFSNSRSEMNVSTLELGDSALYLCASSLWGLGEQYFGPGTRLTVT.

The V call is TRBV6-1, the J call TRBJ1-2; TRBD1 aligns across 7 bases. The V and J ends lost 6 bases and 6 bases, in that order; junction bases with no gene match: 7. This CDR3 region has 13 residues. Germline V gene lookup returns CDR1 MNHNS and CDR2 SASEGT. CDR3 sequence (DNA): TGTGCCAGCAGACGACAGGGCTCGGATGGCTACACCTTC. It yields the protein CASRRQGSDGYTF.

This clonotype was recorded at least ten times. The chain links TRBV10-3 to TRBJ2-2; TRBD1 or TRBD2 may be the D gene (5 bases each). The CDR3 extends over 14 amino acids. Germline loops: CDR1 ENHRY, CDR2 SYGVKD. Trimming left V 10 bases short and J 4 bases short, with 16 bases between. This chain's CDR3 is CATGTVEPTGELFF. The CDR3 DNA follows: TGTGCCACCGGGACGGTGGAGCCCACCGGGGAGCTGTTTTTT.

This clonotype has more than one count but fewer than ten. This chain uses TRBV11-1 with TRBJ1-3; 10 bases align to TRBD1. This CDR3 comprises 19 residues. CDR1 is SGHAT and CDR2 is FQDESV in the germline V gene (reference sequence). V dropped 5 bases and J dropped 2; count of bases not matched to a gene: 15. CDR3 in amino acids: CASSPRRTKDRGPGNTIYF. Written as DNA, the CDR3 is TGTGCCAGCAGCCCCCGAAGGACGAAAGACAGGGGGCCTGGAAACACCATATATTTT. Using reference TRBV11-1 and TRBJ1-3 for the parts outside the CDR3, the full variable domain is EAEVAQSPRYKITEKSQAVAFWCDPISGHATLYWYRQILGQGPELLVQFQDESVVDDSQLPKDRFSAERLKGVDSTLKIQPAELGDSAMYLCASSPRRTKDRGPGNTIYFGEGSWLTVV.

The chain combines TRBV11-2 with TRBJ2-5; 7 bases are shared with TRBD1. Trimming cost V 4 bases and J 0 bases; bases outside gene matches: 5. The CDR3 loop spans 15 amino acids. From germline, CDR1 is SGHAT and CDR2 FQNNGV. CDR3 sequence reads: CASSSRGGDQETQYF. DNA of the CDR3: TGTGCCAGCAGCTCGCGAGGGGGCGACCAAGAGACCCAGTACTTC.

On this clonotype: A read error is possible here, since a much larger clone lies one base away. The rearrangement uses TRBV7-9 and TRBJ2-2; 9 bases match TRBD1. Germline V gives CDR1 SEHNR, CDR2 FQNEAQ (reference sequence). This CDR3 contains 17 residues. CDR3 DNA sequence: TGTACCAGCACCAAAGCCGGGACAGGGAGGAGCACCGGGGAGCTGTTTTTT. Translation gives CTSTKAGTGRSTGELFF.

This clonotype was seen ten or more times. This chain links TRBV12-3 or TRBV12-4 with TRBJ2-7, with D hard to call. Trimming took off 8 bases at V and 4 bases at J, with 15 bases between the two ends. This CDR3 comprises 13 residues. This CDR3 reads CASRQASSYEQYF. In DNA, the CDR3 is TGTGCCAGCCGGCAGGCCTCTTCGTACGAGCAGTACTTC.

In its sample, this clonotype was seen many times. The J gene is TRBJ2-5, the V gene TRBV5-1; TRBD2 aligns across 9 bases. V shed 4 bases and J 3 bases; nucleotides not matched to a gene: 4. CDR1 is SGHRS, CDR2 YFSETQ, per germline. The CDR3 is made up of 14 amino acids. In DNA form, the CDR3 reads TGCGCCAGCAGCCCGATAGCGGGAGAAGAGACCCAGTACTTC. It codes for CASSPIAGEETQYF. Complete variable domain (other parts from reference TRBV5-1 and TRBJ2-5): KAGVTQTPRYLIKTRGQQVTLSCSPISGHRSVSWYQQTPGQGLQFLFEYFSETQRNKGNFPGRFSGRQFSNSRSEMNVSTLELGDSALYLCASSPIAGEETQYFGPGTRLLVL.

With respect to this clonotype: At one end the junction does not follow the germline gene, possibly because of a read error. This rearrangement joins TRBV6-1 to TRBJ2-2; tentative D call: TRBD2 (5 bases). CDR3 length: 14 amino acids. In germline, CDR1 is MNHNS, CDR2 SASEGT. This CDR3 is CAGRGRRNTGELFF. CDR3 DNA sequence: TGTGCCGGCAGAGGGCGGAGGAACACCGGGGAGCTGTTTTTT.

Comment on this clonotype: A much larger clonotype is one base distant, so this may be a read error. The J gene is TRBJ2-5, the V gene TRBV7-2; possibly TRBD2 for D (6 bases). CDR1 and CDR2 from the germline V gene are SGHTA and FQGNSA. V lost 1 base and J lost 1, with 13 bases in between. The CDR3 contains 16 residues. CDR3 DNA: TGTGCCAGCAGCTTAGGGGTGGGGGGAGGCCAAGAGACCCAGTACTTC. Its protein product is CASSLGVGGGQETQYF. Full variable domain (rest looked up from reference TRBV7-2 and TRBJ2-5): GAGVSQSPSNKVTEKGKDVELRCDPISGHTALYWYRQSLGQGLEFLIYFQGNSAPDKSGLPSDRFSAERTGGSVSTLTIQRTQQEDSAVYLCASSLGVGGGQETQYFGPGTRLLVL.

This clonotype was found a few times. The CDR3 region has the DNA TGTGCCAGCAGTGCGACTAGCGCCTGGCAGGGGGCCCAGTACTTC. Translated: CASSATSAWQGAQYF. V is TRBV6-2 or TRBV6-3 and J is TRBJ2-5; tentatively, D is TRBD2 (8 bases). CDR1 and CDR2 (germline): MNHEY, SVGEGT. The CDR3 contains 15 residues. The V end was cut by 5 bases, the J end by 9 bases, with 22 bases between.

This clonotype was seen many times. The CDR3 DNA reads TGCAGTGCCAATAAGGACAGTCCGCAGACCCAGTACTTC. Residues: CSANKDSPQTQYF. The V and J genes are TRBV20-1 and TRBJ2-5; maybe TRBD1 (6 bases). V was clipped by 6 bases and J by 6 bases, with 17 bases between them. The germline V gene has CDR1 DFQATT and CDR2 SNEGSKA (reference sequence). This CDR3 spans 13 amino acids.